The 27 T cell receptor beta chains given below trace back to one sample, sequenced in a study of T cells in Graves' hyperthyroidism and ophthalmopathy. The CDR3 regions of TCR beta were amplified from RNA transcripts. RT-PCR in the first round (using the HTBI primer set) targeted the TCR CDR3. TCRdb re-called the multiplex PCR reads through MiXCR, storing one row per CDR3 protein. The table includes approximately 400,000 distinct CDR3 sequences, around a sixth detected once. What was sequenced was blood. Receptor source: a woman aged 18-29 years with Graves' hyperthyroidism that later progressed to Graves' ophthalmopathy.

The chain recombines TRBV9 with TRBJ1-6, with no clear D. CDR3 length equals 12 residues. The germline gives CDR1 SGDLS, CDR2 YYNGEE. The ends were cut back, 1 base at V and 7 bases at J, with 3 bases in the middle. The CDR3 sequence: CASSVNNSPLHF. The CDR3 DNA follows: TGTGCCAGCAGCGTAAACAATTCACCCCTCCACTTT.

This chain joins TRBV12-3 or TRBV12-4 and TRBJ1-3; no reliable D call. The CDR3 has 13 amino acids. Trimming removed 5 bases at V and 10 bases at J, with 15 bases between. The chain's CDR3 is CASSVGLLRTIYF. CDR3 bases: TGTGCCAGCAGTGTTGGACTCCTCCGGACCATATATTTT.

To note about this clonotype: A much larger clone is a single base away; this may be a read error. The chain recombines TRBV28 with TRBJ2-4, with 7 bases that match TRBD1. V lost 7 bases to trimming and J lost 6 bases; unmatched junction nucleotides: 21. Per the germline V gene, CDR1 is MDHEN and CDR2 is SYDVKM. The CDR3 runs to 18 residues. In nucleotides, the CDR3 is TGTGCCAGCAAACCCTGGGAGACAGGGAATACGGACACAAACATTCAGTACTTC. It specifies CASKPWETGNTDTNIQYF.

In DNA form, the CDR3 reads TGTGCCAGCAACTGGCAGGGGGGCTATGGCTACACCTTC. It codes for CASNWQGGYGYTF. V and J are TRBV28 and TRBJ1-2; TRBD1 agrees at 7 bases. The CDR3 loop spans 13 amino acids. CDR1 MDHEN and CDR2 SYDVKM come from the germline V gene. J was trimmed by 4 bases and V by 7 bases; bases with no gene match: 6.

This clonotype was picked up many times. V gene TRBV20-1 combines with J gene TRBJ1-3; a possible D gene is TRBD1 (6 bases). Germline assignment: CDR1 DFQATT and CDR2 SNEGSKA (reference sequence). Trimming pared 3 bases from V and 4 bases from J, leaving 13 bases between. The CDR3 length is 14 residues. The CDR3 region has the DNA TGCAGTGCTAGTTCGGGGGCGCAGGGAAACACCATATATTTT. Translated: CSASSGAQGNTIYF.

The V call is TRBV20-1, the J call TRBJ1-3; D remains ambiguous. V dropped 2 bases and J dropped 2 bases, with 7 bases sitting between them. CDR3 length equals 13 residues. The germline CDR1 and CDR2 sequences are DFQATT and SNEGSKA (reference sequence). DNA for the CDR3: TGCAGTGCTAGATCCCGGACTGGAAACACCATATATTTT. Translation gives CSARSRTGNTIYF.

This clonotype has a count of ten or more. The chain's CDR3 is CASVFQGYGGQETQYF. Here the CDR3 DNA reads TGTGCCAGCGTCTTTCAAGGTTACGGGGGACAAGAGACCCAGTACTTC. This chain links TRBV2 with TRBJ2-5; maybe TRBD2 (6 bases). The CDR3 loop spans 16 amino acids. Germline V gene lookup returns CDR1 SNHLY and CDR2 FYNNEI. Deletions cut 8 bases from V and 2 bases from J, with 21 bases between.

The chain recombines TRBV6-1 with TRBJ2-2, with TRBD1 matching 10 bases. With V trimmed by 7 bases and J by 1 base, 9 bases remained unmatched. The CDR3 length is 17 residues. Per the germline V gene, CDR1 is MNHNS and CDR2 is SASEGT. CDR3 DNA: TGTGCCAGCAACCGCCTTAGGACAGGGGGGAACACCGGGGAGCTGTTTTTT. Protein product: CASNRLRTGGNTGELFF.

This clonotype was picked up many times. The J gene is TRBJ2-7, the V gene TRBV27; the match to TRBD2 covers 7 bases. After removal of 2 bases from V and 5 bases from J, the junction contained 6 bases not matched to a gene. In germline, CDR1 is MNHEY, CDR2 SMNVEV (reference sequence). The CDR3 runs to 14 residues. In DNA form, the CDR3 reads TGTGCCAGCAGTTTAGAATCGGGACTAAACGAGCAGTACTTC. Protein product: CASSLESGLNEQYF.

This clonotype was found many times. This chain connects TRBV28 to TRBJ2-5, with 7 positions matching TRBD1. V shed 5 bases and J 2 bases; nucleotides not matched to a gene: 5. Germline V gene sequence: CDR1 MDHEN, CDR2 SYDVKM. The CDR3 is 14 residues long. The CDR3 DNA reads as TGTGCCAGCAGTCCAGGACAGGCACAAGAGACCCAGTACTTC. The encoded protein is CASSPGQAQETQYF.

With regard to this clonotype: Possible read error: a much larger clone is one base away. This rearrangement joins TRBV20-1 to TRBJ1-5; D is uncertain. The CDR3 has 12 residues. The V gene lost 1 base and the J gene lost 9 bases, with 10 bases spanning the gap. CDR1 DFQATT and CDR2 SNEGSKA come from the germline V gene (reference sequence). CDR3 region: CSARVSDRPQHF. The CDR3 nucleotides read TGCAGTGCTAGAGTCTCAGATCGGCCCCAGCATTTT.

This clonotype was observed many times. The rearrangement uses TRBV11-2 and TRBJ2-7; D ambiguous. Looked up from germline, CDR1 is SGHAT and CDR2 is FQNNGV. The CDR3 is 11 amino acids. CDR3 sequence (DNA): TGTTCCACTCAGGTCTCCTACGAGCAGTACTTC. Its translation: CSTQVSYEQYF.

Comments on this clonotype: A much bigger clone sits one base away, suggesting this may be a read error. This chain uses TRBV18 with TRBJ1-4, with 8 bases that match TRBD1. CDR3 length: 14 amino acids. Germline CDR1 is KGHSH and CDR2 is LQKENI. CDR3 DNA sequence: TGTGCCAACTCACTCCGGGACAGGAACGAAAAACTGTTTTTT. Protein product: CANSLRDRNEKLFF.

This rearrangement joins TRBV28 to TRBJ1-2; D unresolved. The CDR3 spans 12 residues. Between the trimmed V and J ends, which lost 4 bases and 5 bases, there was a span of 8 bases. The germline V gene encodes CDR1 MDHEN and CDR2 SYDVKM. CDR3 DNA sequence: TGTGCCAGCAGTTATTGGGGTTATGGCTACACCTTC. Its protein is CASSYWGYGYTF.

The chain recombines TRBV6-1 with TRBJ1-2, with D uncertain. Trimming took 0 bases from V and 8 from J, leaving 19 bases between them. CDR1 MNHNS and CDR2 SASEGT come from the germline V gene. CDR3 size: 16 residues. CDR3 in DNA: TGTGCCAGCAGTGAAGCTCTTTCTGAGACAACGAGGGGCTACACCTTC. The encoded protein is CASSEALSETTRGYTF.

This clonotype occurred many times. The genes are TRBV12-3 or TRBV12-4 and TRBJ2-7; D remains unclear. This CDR3 region has 16 residues. V was trimmed by 3 bases and J by 2 bases, leaving 17 bases between them. The CDR3 DNA reads as TGTGCCAGCAGTTTTGATCTTCGGAACAGCCCCTACGAGCAGTACTTC. It specifies CASSFDLRNSPYEQYF.

This clonotype showed up many times. The genes are TRBV20-1 and TRBJ2-3, with D possibly TRBD2 on 5 matching bases. This CDR3 spans 16 amino acids. The ends were cut back, 0 bases at V and 0 bases at J, with 13 bases in the middle. Germline values: CDR1 DFQATT, CDR2 SNEGSKA (reference sequence). CDR3 bases: TGCAGTGCTAGAGATTCGCCAGCGGCTAGCACAGATACGCAGTATTTT. Its protein is CSARDSPAASTDTQYF.

The sample holds a few counts of this clonotype. The V call is TRBV7-8, the J call TRBJ2-1; D is unclear. The CDR3 sequence is 13 residues long. Germline CDR1 is SGHVS and CDR2 is FQNEAQ. Trimming cost V 5 bases and J 15 bases, with 20 bases left between them. The DNA for the CDR3 is TGTGCCAGCAGCCTCGCAGAGGTCCGGTATCCGTTCTTC. As protein: CASSLAEVRYPFF.

This clonotype was recorded at least ten times. The J gene is TRBJ2-7, the V gene TRBV29-1; weak D call: TRBD1 (6 bases). Germline assignment: CDR1 SQVTM and CDR2 ANQGSEA. There are 16 residues in the CDR3. The V end was cut by 0 bases, the J end by 3 bases, with 18 bases between. The CDR3 spells CSVEDRLGATFYEQYF. In DNA form, the CDR3 reads TGCAGCGTTGAAGATCGTCTGGGGGCGACTTTCTACGAGCAGTACTTC.

In this sample, this clonotype turned up a few times. The chain recombines TRBV24-1 with TRBJ2-1, with unresolved D. V was trimmed by 3 bases and J by 8 bases, leaving 4 bases between them. Germline V gives CDR1 KGHDR, CDR2 SFDVKD. The CDR3 has 11 amino acids. CDR3 amino acids: CATSDPDEQFF. The DNA for the CDR3 is TGTGCCACCAGTGATCCGGATGAGCAGTTCTTC.

The V and J genes are TRBV6-1 and TRBJ2-5, with TRBD1 matching 10 bases. Per germline, CDR1 MNHNS and CDR2 SASEGT. CDR3 length equals 15 residues. Trimming cost V 7 bases and J 4 bases; bases outside gene matches: 9. The CDR3 nucleotides read TGTGCCAGCACCTCGGACAGGGGGGGTTCAGAGACCCAGTACTTC. Translating it yields CASTSDRGGSETQYF.

The chain links TRBV7-9 to TRBJ2-6, with TRBD1 identical over 7 bases. The germline gives CDR1 SEHNR, CDR2 FQNEAQ (reference sequence). This CDR3 is 19 amino acids long. With 0 bases clipped from V and 0 bases from J, the junction kept 8 bases outside the gene matches. In nucleotides, the CDR3 is TGTGCCAGCAGCTTAGCGCGTTTAGGGGGCAACTCTGGGGCCAACGTCCTGACTTTC. It is translated as CASSLARLGGNSGANVLTF.

This clonotype was counted many times. In DNA form, the CDR3 reads TGTGCCAGCACCGACCGGCAGGCGAACACTGAAGCTTTCTTT. Translated, it gives CASTDRQANTEAFF. This sequence joins TRBV11-1 and TRBJ1-1; D gene uncertain. V was pared by 7 bases and J by 1 base, with 13 bases between. Germline V lookup: CDR1 SGHAT, CDR2 FQDESV (reference sequence). This CDR3 region has 14 residues.

This clonotype was seen a few times. The chain has TRBV4-1 and TRBJ2-5, with a tentative D call TRBD2 (5 bases). Germline assignment: CDR1 MGHRA and CDR2 YSYEKL. V was shortened by 1 base and J by 2 bases, with 14 bases between the two germline ends. The CDR3 has 16 amino acids. The CDR3 region is CASSQGWEPPQETQYF. The CDR3, as DNA: TGCGCCAGCAGCCAAGGGTGGGAGCCCCCTCAAGAGACCCAGTACTTC.

In this sample, this clonotype turned up a few times. One end of the junction varies from germline; a read error may be responsible. The rearrangement uses TRBV28 and TRBJ1-1; tentatively, D is TRBD1 (5 bases). The CDR3 length is 16 residues. Germline V gene lookup returns CDR1 MDHEN and CDR2 SYDVKM. CDR3 sequence reads: CASSFQAGGKDTDAFF. CDR3 DNA sequence: TGTGCCAGCAGTTTTCAGGCGGGAGGTAAGGACACTGACGCTTTCTTT.

This clonotype has a count of ten or more. V gene TRBV30 combines with J gene TRBJ2-1; tentative D call: TRBD2 (5 bases). The CDR3 length is 16 residues. Looked up from germline, CDR1 is GTSNPN and CDR2 is SVGIG (reference sequence). Between the trimmed V and J ends, which lost 3 bases and 5 bases, there was a span of 20 bases. CDR3 nucleotides: TGTGCCTGGAGCCGTTGGAGGACGCGGCCGGACAATGAGCAGTTCTTC. Residues: CAWSRWRTRPDNEQFF.

This clonotype was observed many times. The genes are TRBV7-8 and TRBJ2-1; no firm D call. V gave up 3 bases and J gave up 1 base, with 4 bases separating them. The CDR3 length is 13 residues. Per germline, CDR1 SGHVS and CDR2 FQNEAQ. The CDR3 reads CASSFRSYNEQFF. The CDR3 DNA reads as TGTGCCAGCAGCTTTAGATCCTACAATGAGCAGTTCTTC.